The rows below give T cell receptor beta chains drawn from one sample of a study of cytomegalovirus exposure and HLA in healthy donors. TCRdb keeps only in-frame clones here, not all; method: immunoSEQ multiplex PCR. This sample yields around 190,000 clones, of which roughly 9.5% are seen a single time; 1% to 1.5% belongs to the top ten. The sequenced sample was PBMCs. The receptor set was obtained from a woman aged 30 to 39 in good health and CMV-seropositive. CDR3s include the opening cysteine and the closing phenylalanine or tryptophan. A D gene is named only where the DNA matches it firmly. The listing skips clone size in some rows; elsewhere it reads once, few, many or a size class.

CASSLSVGQGYEQYF	TGTGCCAGCAGCTTATCGGTGGGACAGGGCTACGAGCAGTACTTC	NA	TRBJ2-7	TRBD1	TRBV11-2
CASSPRESYYEQYF	TGCGCCAGCAGCCCCCGGGAGTCTTACTACGAGCAGTACTTC	NA	TRBJ2-7	NA	TRBV5-1
CASSLERARSGELFF	TGTGCCAGCAGCTTAGAGAGGGCCCGCTCCGGGGAGCTGTTTTTT	NA	TRBJ2-2	NA	TRBV11-2
CASSNGQGAPYYGYTF	TGTGCCAGTAGTAATGGACAGGGGGCTCCTTACTATGGCTACACCTTC	NA	TRBJ1-2	TRBD1	TRBV19
CASSLTRSGEQFF	TGTGCCAGCAGCTTAACCCGTTCGGGTGAGCAGTTCTTC	NA	TRBJ2-1	NA	TRBV7-3
CASSLQGYGYTF	TGTGCCAGCAGTCTACAGGGCTATGGCTACACCTTC	NA	TRBJ1-2	NA	TRBV27
CASSYGGGYQETQYF	TGTGCCAGCAGTTACGGGGGGGGGTATCAAGAGACCCAGTACTTC	few	TRBJ2-5	TRBD2	TRBV6-5
CASSRLTGVGGEAFF	TGTGCCAGCAGCCGCCTAACAGGGGTTGGAGGTGAAGCTTTCTTT	NA	TRBJ1-1	TRBD1	TRBV5-8
CASSQGEAYNEQFF	TGTGCCAGCAGCCAAGGAGAAGCCTACAATGAGCAGTTCTTC	few	TRBJ2-1	NA	TRBV4-2
CASIPRGGDHEQYF	TGTGCCAGCATCCCGAGGGGAGGCGACCACGAGCAGTACTTC	NA	TRBJ2-7	NA	TRBV5-6
CASSYTAWAGDNQPQHF	TGTGCCAGTAGCTATACAGCGTGGGCAGGGGACAATCAGCCCCAGCATTTT	NA	TRBJ1-5	NA	TRBV19
CASGAISGRAPGELFF	TGTGCCAGCGGCGCCATTAGCGGGAGGGCCCCCGGGGAGCTGTTTTTT	few	TRBJ2-2	TRBD2	TRBV13
CAWSRLREQFF	TGTGCCTGGTCACGACTACGGGAGCAGTTCTTC	NA	TRBJ2-1	NA	TRBV30
CASSLGTAGNTIYF	TGTGCCAGCAGCCTGGGGACAGCTGGAAACACCATATATTTT	few	TRBJ1-3	TRBD1	TRBV13